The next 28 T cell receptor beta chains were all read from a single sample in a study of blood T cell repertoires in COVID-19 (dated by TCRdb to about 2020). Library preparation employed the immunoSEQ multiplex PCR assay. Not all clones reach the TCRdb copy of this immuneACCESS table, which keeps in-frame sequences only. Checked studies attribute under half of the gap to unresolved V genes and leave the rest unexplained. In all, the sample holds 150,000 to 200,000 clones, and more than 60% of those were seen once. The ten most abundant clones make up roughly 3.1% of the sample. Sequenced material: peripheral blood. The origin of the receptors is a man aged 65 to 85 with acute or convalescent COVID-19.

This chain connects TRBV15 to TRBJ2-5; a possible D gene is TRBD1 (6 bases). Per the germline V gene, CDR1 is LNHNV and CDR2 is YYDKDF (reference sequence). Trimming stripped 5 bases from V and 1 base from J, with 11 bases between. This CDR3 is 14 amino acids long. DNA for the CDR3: TGTGCCACCAGCCCAGGGGCGGGCCAAGAGACCCAGTACTTC. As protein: CATSPGAGQETQYF.

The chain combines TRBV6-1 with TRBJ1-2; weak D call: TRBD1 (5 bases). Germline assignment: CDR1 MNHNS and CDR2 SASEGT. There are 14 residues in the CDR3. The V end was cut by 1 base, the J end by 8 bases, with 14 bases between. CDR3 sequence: CASSEGGTPEGYTF. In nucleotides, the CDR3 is TGTGCCAGCAGTGAAGGCGGGACCCCGGAGGGCTACACCTTC.

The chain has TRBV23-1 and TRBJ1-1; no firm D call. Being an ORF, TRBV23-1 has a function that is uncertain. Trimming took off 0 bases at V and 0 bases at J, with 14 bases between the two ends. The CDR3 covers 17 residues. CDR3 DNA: TGCGCCAGCAGTCAATCGTGGGCCCTTTACGTGAACACTGAAGCTTTCTTT. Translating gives CASSQSWALYVNTEAFF.

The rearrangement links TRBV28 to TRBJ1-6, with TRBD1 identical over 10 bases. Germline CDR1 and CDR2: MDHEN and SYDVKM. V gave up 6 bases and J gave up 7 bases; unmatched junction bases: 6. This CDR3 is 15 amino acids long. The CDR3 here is CASSPSGQGNSPLHF. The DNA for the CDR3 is TGTGCCAGCAGCCCTTCGGGACAGGGGAATTCACCCCTCCACTTT.

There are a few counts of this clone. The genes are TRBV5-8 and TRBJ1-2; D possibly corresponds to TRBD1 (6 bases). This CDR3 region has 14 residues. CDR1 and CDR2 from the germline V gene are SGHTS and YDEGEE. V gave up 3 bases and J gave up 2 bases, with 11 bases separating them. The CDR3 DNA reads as TGTGCCAGCAGCTGGGGGGGGCACAACTATGGCTACACCTTC. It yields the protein CASSWGGHNYGYTF.

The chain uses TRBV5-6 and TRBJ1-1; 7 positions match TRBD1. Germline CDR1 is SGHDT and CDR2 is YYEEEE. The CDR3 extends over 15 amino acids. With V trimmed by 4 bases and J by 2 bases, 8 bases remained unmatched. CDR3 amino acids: CASSVLTGKNTEAFF. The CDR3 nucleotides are TGTGCCAGCAGCGTACTGACAGGGAAAAACACTGAAGCTTTCTTT.

The CDR3, as DNA: TGTGCCAGCAGCTTAGCGTTTGGGGGGAGCTGGGAGACCCAGTACTTC. This codes for CASSLAFGGSWETQYF. V gene TRBV7-2 combines with J gene TRBJ2-5; D might be TRBD2 (6 bases). The germline CDR1 and CDR2 sequences are SGHTA and FQGNSA. This CDR3 contains 16 residues. Trimming took off 0 bases at V and 5 bases at J, with 16 bases between the two ends. The full variable domain, its missing parts supplied by reference TRBV7-2 and TRBJ2-5, is GAGVSQSPSNKVTEKGKDVELRCDPISGHTALYWYRQSLGQGLEFLIYFQGNSAPDKSGLPSDRFSAERTGGSVSTLTIQRTQQEDSAVYLCASSLAFGGSWETQYFGPGTRLLVL.

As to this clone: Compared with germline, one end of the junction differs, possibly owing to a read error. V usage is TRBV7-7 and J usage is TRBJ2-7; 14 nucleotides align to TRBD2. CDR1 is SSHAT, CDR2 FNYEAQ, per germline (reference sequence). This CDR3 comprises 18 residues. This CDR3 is CASSIGLAGGKVSYEQYF. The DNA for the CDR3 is TGTGCTAGCAGCATAGGACTAGCGGGAGGAAAGGTATCCTACGAGCAGTACTTC.

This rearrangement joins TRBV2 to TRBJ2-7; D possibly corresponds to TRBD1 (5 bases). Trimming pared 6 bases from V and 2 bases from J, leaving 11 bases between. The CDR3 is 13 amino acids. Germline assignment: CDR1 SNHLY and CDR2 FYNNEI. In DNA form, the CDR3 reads TGTGCCAGCAGAGATGACAGAACCTACGAGCAGTACTTC. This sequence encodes CASRDDRTYEQYF.

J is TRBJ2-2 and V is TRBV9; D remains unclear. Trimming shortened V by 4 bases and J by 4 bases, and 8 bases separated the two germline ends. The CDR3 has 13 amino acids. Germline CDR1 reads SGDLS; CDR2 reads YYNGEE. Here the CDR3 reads CASSPVPTGELFF. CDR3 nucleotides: TGTGCCAGCAGCCCGGTACCCACCGGGGAGCTGTTTTTT.

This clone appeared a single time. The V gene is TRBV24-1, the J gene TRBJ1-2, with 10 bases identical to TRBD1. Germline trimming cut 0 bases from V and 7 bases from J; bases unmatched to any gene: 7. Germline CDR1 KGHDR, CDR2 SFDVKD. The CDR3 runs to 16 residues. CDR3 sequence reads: CATSDLEGTGVSGYTF. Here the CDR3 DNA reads TGTGCCACCAGTGATTTGGAGGGGACAGGGGTGAGTGGCTACACCTTC.

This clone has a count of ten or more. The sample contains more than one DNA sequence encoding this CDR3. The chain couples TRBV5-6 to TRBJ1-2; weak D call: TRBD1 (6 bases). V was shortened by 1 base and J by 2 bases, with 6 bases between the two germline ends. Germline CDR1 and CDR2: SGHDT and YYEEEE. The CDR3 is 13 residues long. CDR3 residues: CASSLRGNYGYTF. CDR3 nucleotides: TGTGCCAGCAGCTTGAGGGGGAACTATGGCTACACCTTC.

CDR3: CASSPGGSYNEQFF. As DNA, the CDR3 is TGTGCCAGCAGCCCAGGGGGCTCCTACAATGAGCAGTTCTTC. The V and J genes are TRBV7-3 and TRBJ2-1; 7 bases match TRBD1. J gave up 0 bases and V 5 bases, and 1 base lay outside the gene matches. Germline V lookup: CDR1 SGHTA, CDR2 FQGTGA. The CDR3 sequence is 14 residues long.

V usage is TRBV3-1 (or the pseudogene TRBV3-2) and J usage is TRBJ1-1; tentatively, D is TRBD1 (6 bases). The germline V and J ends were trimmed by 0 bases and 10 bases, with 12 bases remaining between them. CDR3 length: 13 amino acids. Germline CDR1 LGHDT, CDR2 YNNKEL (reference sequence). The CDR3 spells CASSQDAGRGAFF. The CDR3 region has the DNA TGTGCCAGCAGCCAAGATGCGGGCAGGGGAGCTTTCTTT.

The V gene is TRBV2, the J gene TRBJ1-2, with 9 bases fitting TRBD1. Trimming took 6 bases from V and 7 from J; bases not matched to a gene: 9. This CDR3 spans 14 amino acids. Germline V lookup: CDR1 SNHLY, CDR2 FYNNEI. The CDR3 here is CASRPDRGYAGYTF. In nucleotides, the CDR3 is TGTGCCAGCAGGCCGGACAGGGGATATGCTGGCTACACCTTC.

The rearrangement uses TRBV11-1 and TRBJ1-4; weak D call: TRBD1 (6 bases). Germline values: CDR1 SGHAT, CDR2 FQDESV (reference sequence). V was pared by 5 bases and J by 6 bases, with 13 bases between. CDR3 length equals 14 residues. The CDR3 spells CASSNNRVHEKLFF. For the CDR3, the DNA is TGTGCCAGCAGCAACAACAGGGTTCATGAAAAACTGTTTTTT.

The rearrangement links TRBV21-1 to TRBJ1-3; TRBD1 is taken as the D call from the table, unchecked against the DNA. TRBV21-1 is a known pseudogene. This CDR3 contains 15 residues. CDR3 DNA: TGTGCCAGCAGCAAAGCGACAGACTCTGGAAACACCATATATTTT. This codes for CASSKATDSGNTIYF.

CDR3 bases: TGTGCCAGCAGCGGCGTTTTTAGACTAGCGGGCCAGTACAATGAGCAGTTCTTC. Amino acid sequence: CASSGVFRLAGQYNEQFF. This rearrangement joins TRBV5-6 to TRBJ2-1, with 10 bases matching TRBD2. The CDR3 runs 18 residues. Trimming cost V 4 bases and J 4 bases; bases outside gene matches: 14. Germline values: CDR1 SGHDT, CDR2 YYEEEE.

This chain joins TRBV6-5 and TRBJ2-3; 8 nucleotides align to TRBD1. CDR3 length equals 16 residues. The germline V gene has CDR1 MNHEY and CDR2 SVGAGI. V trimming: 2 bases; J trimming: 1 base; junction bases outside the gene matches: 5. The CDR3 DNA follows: TGTGCCAGCAGTTACCATCAGGGGGCGGGCACAGATACGCAGTATTTT. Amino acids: CASSYHQGAGTDTQYF.

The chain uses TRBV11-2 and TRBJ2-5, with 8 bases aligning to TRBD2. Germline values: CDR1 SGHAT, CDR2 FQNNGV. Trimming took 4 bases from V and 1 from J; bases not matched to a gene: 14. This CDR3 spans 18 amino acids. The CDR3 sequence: CASSSIPRISGGQETQYF. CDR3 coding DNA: TGTGCCAGCAGCTCTATCCCGAGAATAAGCGGGGGCCAAGAGACCCAGTACTTC.

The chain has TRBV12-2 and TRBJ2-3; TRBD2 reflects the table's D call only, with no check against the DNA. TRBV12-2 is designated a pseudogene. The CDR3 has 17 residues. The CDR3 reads CASRPSCRRESIDTQYF. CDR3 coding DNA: TGTGCAAGTCGCCCATCCTGTCGGCGGGAGTCAATAGATACGCAGTATTTT.

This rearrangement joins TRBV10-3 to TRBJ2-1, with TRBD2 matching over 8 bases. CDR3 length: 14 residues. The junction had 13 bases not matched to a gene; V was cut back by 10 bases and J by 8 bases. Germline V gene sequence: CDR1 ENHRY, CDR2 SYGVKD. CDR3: CATGGGPTGDEQFF. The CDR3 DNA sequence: TGTGCCACCGGGGGGGGCCCCACTGGGGATGAGCAGTTCTTC.

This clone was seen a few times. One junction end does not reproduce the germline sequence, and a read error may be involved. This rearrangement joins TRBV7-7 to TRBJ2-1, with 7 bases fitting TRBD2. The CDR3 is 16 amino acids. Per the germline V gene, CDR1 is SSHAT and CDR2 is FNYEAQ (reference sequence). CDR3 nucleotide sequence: TGTGCTAGCAGCTTAGCGGTTGCTAGCGGAGCCAATGAGCAGTTCTTC. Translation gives CASSLAVASGANEQFF.

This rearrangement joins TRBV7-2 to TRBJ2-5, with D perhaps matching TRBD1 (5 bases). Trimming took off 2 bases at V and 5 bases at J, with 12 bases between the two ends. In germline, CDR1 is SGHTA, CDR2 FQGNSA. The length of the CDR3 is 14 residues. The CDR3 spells CASSLLGRQETQYF. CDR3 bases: TGTGCCAGCAGCTTACTGGGGCGCCAGGAGACCCAGTACTTC.

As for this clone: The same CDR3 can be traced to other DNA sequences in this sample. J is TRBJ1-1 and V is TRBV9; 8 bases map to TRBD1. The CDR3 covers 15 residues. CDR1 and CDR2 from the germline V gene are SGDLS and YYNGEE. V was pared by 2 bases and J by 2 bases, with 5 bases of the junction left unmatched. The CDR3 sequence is CASSVGTGGNTEAFF. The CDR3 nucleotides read TGTGCCAGCAGCGTGGGAACAGGGGGTAACACTGAAGCTTTCTTT.

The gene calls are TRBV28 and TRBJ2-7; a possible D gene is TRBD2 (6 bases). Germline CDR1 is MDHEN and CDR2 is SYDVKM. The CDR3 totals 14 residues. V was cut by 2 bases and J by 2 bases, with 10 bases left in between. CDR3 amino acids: CASSLLSGAYEQYF. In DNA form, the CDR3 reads TGTGCCAGCAGTTTACTGTCGGGAGCCTACGAGCAGTACTTC.

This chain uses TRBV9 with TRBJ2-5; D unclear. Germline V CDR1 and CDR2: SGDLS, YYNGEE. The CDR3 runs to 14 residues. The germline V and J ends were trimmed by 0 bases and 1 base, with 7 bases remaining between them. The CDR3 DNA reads TGTGCCAGCAGCGTAGGAGCATTCCAAGAGACCCAGTACTTC. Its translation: CASSVGAFQETQYF.

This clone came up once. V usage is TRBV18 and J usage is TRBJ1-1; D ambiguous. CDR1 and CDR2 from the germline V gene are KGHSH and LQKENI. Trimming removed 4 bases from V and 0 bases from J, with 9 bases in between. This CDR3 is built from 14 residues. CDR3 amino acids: CASSLRGLNTEAFF. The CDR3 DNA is TGTGCCAGCTCACTTCGAGGGTTGAACACTGAAGCTTTCTTT.